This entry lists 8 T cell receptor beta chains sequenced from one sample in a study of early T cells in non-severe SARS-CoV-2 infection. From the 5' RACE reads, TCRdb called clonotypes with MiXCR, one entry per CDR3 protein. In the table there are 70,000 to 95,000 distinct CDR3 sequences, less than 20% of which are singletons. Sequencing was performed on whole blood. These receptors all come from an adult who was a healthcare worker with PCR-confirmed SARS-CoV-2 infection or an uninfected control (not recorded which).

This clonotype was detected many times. The CDR3 protein is CASSLRGAISGNTIYF. Here the CDR3 DNA reads TGTGCCAGCAGTTTGCGGGGGGCTATATCTGGAAACACCATATATTTT. The chain couples TRBV12-3 or TRBV12-4 to TRBJ1-3, with a possible D match to TRBD1 (6 bases). The CDR3 is 16 residues long. V gave up 3 bases and J gave up 1 base, with 13 bases separating them.

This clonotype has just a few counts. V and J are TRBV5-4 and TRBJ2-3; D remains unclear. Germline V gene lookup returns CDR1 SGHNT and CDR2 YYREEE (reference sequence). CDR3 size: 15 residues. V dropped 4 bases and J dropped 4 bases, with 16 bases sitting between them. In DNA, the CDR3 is TGTGCCAGCAGCCCCTCCGTCGGACGGGCAGATACGCAGTATTTT. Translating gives CASSPSVGRADTQYF.

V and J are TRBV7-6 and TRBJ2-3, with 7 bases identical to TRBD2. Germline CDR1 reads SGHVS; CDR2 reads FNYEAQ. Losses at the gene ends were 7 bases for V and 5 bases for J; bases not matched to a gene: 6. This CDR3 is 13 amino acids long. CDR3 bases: TGTGCCAGCACTGAGGCGGGGGAAGATACGCAGTATTTT. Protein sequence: CASTEAGEDTQYF.

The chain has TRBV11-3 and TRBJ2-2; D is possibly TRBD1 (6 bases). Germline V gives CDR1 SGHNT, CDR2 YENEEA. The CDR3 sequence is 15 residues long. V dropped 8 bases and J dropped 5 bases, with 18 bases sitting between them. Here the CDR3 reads CASLPQGWGTGELFF. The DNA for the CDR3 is TGTGCCAGCCTCCCCCAGGGGTGGGGGACCGGGGAGCTGTTTTTT. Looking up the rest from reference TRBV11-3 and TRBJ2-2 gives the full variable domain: EAGVVQSPRYKIIEKKQPVAFWCNPISGHNTLYWYLQNLGQGPELLIRYENEEAVDDSQLPKDRFSAERLKGVDSTLKIQPAELGDSAVYLCASLPQGWGTGELFFGEGSRLTVL.

The CDR3 bases are TGTGCCAGTAGTAGGAGACAGTCCTATGGCTACACCTTC. It codes for CASSRRQSYGYTF. The chain combines TRBV19 with TRBJ1-2; D might be TRBD1 (5 bases). Germline CDR1 is LNHDA and CDR2 is SQIVND (reference sequence). CDR3 length: 13 residues. V was clipped by 4 bases and J by 4 bases, with 10 bases between them. The full variable domain, its missing parts supplied by reference TRBV19 and TRBJ1-2, is DGGITQSPKYLFRKEGQNVTLSCEQNLNHDAMYWYRQDPGQGLRLIYYSQIVNDFQKGDIAEGYSVSREKKESFPLTVTSAQKNPTAFYLCASSRRQSYGYTFGSGTRLTVV.

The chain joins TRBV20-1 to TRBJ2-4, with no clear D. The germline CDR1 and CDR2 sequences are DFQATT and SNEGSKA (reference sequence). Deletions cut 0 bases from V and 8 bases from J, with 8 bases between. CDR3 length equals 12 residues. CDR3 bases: TGCAGTGCTAGAGATTCGGCGGACATTCAGTACTTC. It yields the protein CSARDSADIQYF.

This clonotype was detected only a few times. In nucleotides, the CDR3 is TGTGCCAGCAGCGGACAGGGGACTAATGAAAAACTGTTTTTT. Encoded protein: CASSGQGTNEKLFF. V gene TRBV7-9 combines with J gene TRBJ1-4, with 9 nucleotides matching TRBD1. This CDR3 spans 14 amino acids. The germline gives CDR1 SEHNR, CDR2 FQNEAQ (reference sequence). Losses at the gene ends were 5 bases for V and 2 bases for J; bases not matched to a gene: 0.

The CDR3 loop is CASSLGGLTSGWMNEQFF. The CDR3 DNA reads as TGCGCCAGCAGCTTGGGGGGTTTGACTAGCGGATGGATGAATGAGCAGTTCTTC. V is TRBV5-1 and J is TRBJ2-1; 9 bases match TRBD2. The CDR3 has 18 amino acids. With V trimmed by 0 bases and J by 7 bases, 14 bases remained unmatched. Germline V CDR1 and CDR2: SGHRS, YFSETQ.